This T cell receptor (beta chain) appears in the sequencing data of a study of a mutant IDH1 vaccine in newly diagnosed glioma. Study background: Treated individuals were approximately 60% male and approximately 40% female, averaging roughly 39 years of age.

The length of the CDR3 is 13 residues. Trimming shortened V by 7 bases and J by 2 bases, and 12 bases separated the two germline ends. The germline gives CDR1 SGHNT, CDR2 YYREEE (reference sequence). Findings and limits, study-wide: Shifts in the top peripheral T cell clonotypes seemed unrelated to pseudoprogression. There were vaccine-induced immune responses in around 93% of the patients.

Notes on this clone: Its antigen remains unknown.

Sequencing was performed with immunoSEQ multiplex PCR; in TCRdb, only in-frame clones are kept and a portion is missing. The sample shows tens of thousands of clones, about 83% of them seen only once. The time point was: baseline, week 1 (first vaccination visit). This sample's treatment: pre-vaccination baseline after standard-of-care therapy. Sequencing was performed on PBMCs, taken from a glioma patient treated with radiotherapy, temozolomide or both. The sequence came from a woman in her 50s with glioma. V usage is TRBV5-4 and J usage is TRBJ2-5, with D maybe TRBD2 (7 bases). The CDR3 sequence: CASGGGRQETQYF. CDR3 sequence (DNA): TGTGCCAGCGGGGGGGGCAGGCAAGAGACCCAGTACTTC.